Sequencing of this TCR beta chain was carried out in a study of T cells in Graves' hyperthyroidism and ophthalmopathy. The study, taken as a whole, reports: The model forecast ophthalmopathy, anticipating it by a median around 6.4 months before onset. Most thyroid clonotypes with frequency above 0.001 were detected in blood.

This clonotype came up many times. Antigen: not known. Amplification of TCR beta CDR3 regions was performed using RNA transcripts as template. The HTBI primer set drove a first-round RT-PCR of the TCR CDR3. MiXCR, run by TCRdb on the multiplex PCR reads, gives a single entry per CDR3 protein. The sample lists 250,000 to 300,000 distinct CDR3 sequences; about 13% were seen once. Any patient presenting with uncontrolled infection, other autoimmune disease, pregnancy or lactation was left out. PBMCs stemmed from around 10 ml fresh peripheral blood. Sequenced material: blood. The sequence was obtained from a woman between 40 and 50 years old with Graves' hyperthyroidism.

The CDR3: CASLRGRVNEQFF. DNA of the CDR3: TGTGCCAGCCTCCGCGGGAGGGTGAATGAGCAGTTCTTC. This rearrangement joins TRBV12-3 or TRBV12-4 to TRBJ2-1, with TRBD2 matching 9 bases. CDR3 length equals 13 residues. The junction had 6 bases not matched to a gene; V was cut back by 8 bases and J by 7 bases.